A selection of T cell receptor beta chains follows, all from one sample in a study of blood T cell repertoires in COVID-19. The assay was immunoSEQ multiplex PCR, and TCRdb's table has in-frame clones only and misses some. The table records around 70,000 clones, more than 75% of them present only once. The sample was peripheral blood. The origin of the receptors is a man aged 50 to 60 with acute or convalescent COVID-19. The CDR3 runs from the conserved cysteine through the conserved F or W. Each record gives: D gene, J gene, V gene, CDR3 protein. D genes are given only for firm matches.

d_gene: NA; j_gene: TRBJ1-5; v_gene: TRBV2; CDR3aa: CASTGAGNGQPQHF
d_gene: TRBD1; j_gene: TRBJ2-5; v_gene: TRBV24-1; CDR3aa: CATSDLRQGNQETQYF
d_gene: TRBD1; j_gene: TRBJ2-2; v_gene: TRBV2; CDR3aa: CASSGQGAVANTGELFF
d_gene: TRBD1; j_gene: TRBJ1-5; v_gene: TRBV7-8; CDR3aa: CASGRQGANQPQHF
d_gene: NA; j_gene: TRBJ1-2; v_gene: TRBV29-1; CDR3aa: CSVVRGGDDGYTF
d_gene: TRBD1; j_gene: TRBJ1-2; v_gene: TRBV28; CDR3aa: CASSLFRDSYGYTF
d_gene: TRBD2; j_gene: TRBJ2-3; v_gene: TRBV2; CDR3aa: CASSATSGRDTQYF
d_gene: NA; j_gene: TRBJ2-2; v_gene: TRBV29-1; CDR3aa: CSVGGGLRTGELFF
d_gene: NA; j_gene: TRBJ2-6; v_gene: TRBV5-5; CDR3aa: CASSLFGDISGANVLTF
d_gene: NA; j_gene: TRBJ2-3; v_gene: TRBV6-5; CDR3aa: CASSYGTRASTDTQYF
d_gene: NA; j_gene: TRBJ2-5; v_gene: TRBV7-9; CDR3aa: CASSLDQIRKETQYF
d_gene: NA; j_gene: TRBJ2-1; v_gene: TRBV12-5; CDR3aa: CASGSTGRGEQFF
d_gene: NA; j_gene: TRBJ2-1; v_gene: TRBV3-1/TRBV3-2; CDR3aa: CASSQWGTFYNEQFF
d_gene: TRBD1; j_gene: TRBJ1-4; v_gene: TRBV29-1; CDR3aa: CSVEDFRTGELFF
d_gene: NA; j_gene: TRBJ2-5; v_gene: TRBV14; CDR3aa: CASSQGGSGGETQYF
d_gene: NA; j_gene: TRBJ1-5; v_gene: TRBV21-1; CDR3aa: CASSKAWGQGCCQPQHF
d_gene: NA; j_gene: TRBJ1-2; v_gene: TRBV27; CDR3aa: CASSLSGVSYGYTF
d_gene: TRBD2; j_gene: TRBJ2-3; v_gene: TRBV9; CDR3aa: CASSQGGLATDTQYF
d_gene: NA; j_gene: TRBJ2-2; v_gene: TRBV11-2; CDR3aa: CASSSQGPPGELFF
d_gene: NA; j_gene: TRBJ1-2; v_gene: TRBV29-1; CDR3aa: CSVGSDNYGYTF
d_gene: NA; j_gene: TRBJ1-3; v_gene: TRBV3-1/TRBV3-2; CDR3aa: CASSQDGGGGNTIYF
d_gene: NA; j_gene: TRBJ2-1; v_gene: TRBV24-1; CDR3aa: CATSDLPPRDEQFF
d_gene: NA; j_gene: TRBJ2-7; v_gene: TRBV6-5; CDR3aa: CASGAWGEDYEQYF
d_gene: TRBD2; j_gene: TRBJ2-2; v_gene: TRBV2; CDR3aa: CASSGGRVSGGELFF
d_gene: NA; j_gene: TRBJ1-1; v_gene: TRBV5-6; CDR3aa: CASSGADSLNTEAFF
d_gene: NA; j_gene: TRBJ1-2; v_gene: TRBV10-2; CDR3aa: CASSGGGNYGYTF
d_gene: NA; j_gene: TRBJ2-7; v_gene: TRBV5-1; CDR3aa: CASRQALEGSYEQYF
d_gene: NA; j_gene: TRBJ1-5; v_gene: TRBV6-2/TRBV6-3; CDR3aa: CASSYPLGQLSNQPQHF
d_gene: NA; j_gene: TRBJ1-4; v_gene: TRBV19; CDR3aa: CASSKQGQNEKLFF
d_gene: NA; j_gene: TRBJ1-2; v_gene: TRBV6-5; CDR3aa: CASSSGTGETYGYTF
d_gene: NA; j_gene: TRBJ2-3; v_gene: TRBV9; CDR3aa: CASSVTGTDTQYF
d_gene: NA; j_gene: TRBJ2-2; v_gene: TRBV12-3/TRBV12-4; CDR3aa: CASSLITGELFF
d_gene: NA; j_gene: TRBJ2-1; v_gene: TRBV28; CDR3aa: CASSQFQGSGEQFF
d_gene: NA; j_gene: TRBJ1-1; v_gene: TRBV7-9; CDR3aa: CASSWHRVNTEAFF
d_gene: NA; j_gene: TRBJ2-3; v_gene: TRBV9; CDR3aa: CASSVEERPADTQYF
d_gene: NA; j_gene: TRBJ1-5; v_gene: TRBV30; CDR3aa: CAWSQQGGNQPQHF
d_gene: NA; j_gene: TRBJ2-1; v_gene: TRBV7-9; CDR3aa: CASSLSLRGRYNEQFF
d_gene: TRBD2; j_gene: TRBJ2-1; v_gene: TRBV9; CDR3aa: CASSVALAGGGPYNEQFF
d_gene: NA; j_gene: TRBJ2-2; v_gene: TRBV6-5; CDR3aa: CASSYRPGRYTGELFF
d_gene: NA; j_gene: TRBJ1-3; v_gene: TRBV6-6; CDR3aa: CASSYGSGAGNTIYF
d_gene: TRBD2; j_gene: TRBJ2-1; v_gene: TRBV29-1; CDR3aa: CSGERGGTEQFF
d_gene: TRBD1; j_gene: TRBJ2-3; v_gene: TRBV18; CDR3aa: CASSRRQGAPDTQYF
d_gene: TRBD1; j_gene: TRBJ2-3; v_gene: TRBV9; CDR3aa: CASSRRQGLVSDTQYF
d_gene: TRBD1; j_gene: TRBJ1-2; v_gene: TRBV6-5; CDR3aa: CASSRRQGLYGYTF
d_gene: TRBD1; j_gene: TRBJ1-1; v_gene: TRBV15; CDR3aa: CATSTGTGAPEAFF
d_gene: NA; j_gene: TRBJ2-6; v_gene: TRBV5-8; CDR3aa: CASNARGNLRSGANVLTF
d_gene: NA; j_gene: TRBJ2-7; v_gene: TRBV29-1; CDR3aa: CSVEGGGSYEQYF
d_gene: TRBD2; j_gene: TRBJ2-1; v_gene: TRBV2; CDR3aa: CASLPGLAGVQSSYNEQFF
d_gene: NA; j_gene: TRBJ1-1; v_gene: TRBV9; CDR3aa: CASSEYQGNTEAFF
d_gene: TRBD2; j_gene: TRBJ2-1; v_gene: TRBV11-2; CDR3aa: CASSLGAGGRDEQFF
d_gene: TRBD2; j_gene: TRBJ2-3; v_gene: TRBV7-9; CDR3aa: CASSLAPSGSPDTQYF
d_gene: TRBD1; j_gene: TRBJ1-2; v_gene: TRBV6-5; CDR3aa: CASSYSNRGREDGYTF
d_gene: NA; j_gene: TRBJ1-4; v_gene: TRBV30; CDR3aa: CAWSSPEARWSEKLFF
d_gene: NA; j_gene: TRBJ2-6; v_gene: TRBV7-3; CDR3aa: CASSRLSGANVLTF
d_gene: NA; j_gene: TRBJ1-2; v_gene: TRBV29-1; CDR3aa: CSAPTGSYYGYTF
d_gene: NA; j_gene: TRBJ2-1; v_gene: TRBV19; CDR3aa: CASSIDRGGYNEQFF
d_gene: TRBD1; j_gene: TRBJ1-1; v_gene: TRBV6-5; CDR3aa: CASSSRDRPLGMAFF
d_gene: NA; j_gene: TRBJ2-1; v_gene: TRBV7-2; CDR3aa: CASSLRVSGYNEQFF
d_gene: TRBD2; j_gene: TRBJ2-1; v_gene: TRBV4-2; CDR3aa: CASSQSYSGLAAINEQFF
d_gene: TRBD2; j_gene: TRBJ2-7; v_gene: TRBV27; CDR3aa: CASSYGTSGSYEQYF